The 9 T cell receptor beta chains reported below all come from one sample, sequenced in a study of shared clonotypes between healthy human individuals (dated by TCRdb to 2020 to 2021). The library was built by means of the immunoSEQ multiplex PCR assay. TCRdb limited this immuneACCESS table to in-frame rearrangements with V and J called. A share of clones is missing; checked studies link under half to unresolved V genes, and the rest is unexplained. The sample includes 2 million to 2.5 million clones, with 85% to 95% observed a single time. Clones ranked in the top ten supply 0.3% to 0.45% of the sample. Sequenced input: naive CD4+ T cells from PBMCs. The cell subset or site label corresponds to: CD45RA+ positively selected. The receptor set was obtained from a man aged 18 to 29 in good health. Some clones in this sample may be carry-over from other donors' samples.

This clone was counted a few times. The gene calls are TRBV28 and TRBJ1-1; D call uncertain. The CDR3 has 13 amino acids. V lost 8 bases and J 3 bases, leaving 13 bases between the germline ends. CDR1 is MDHEN, CDR2 SYDVKM, per germline. CDR3 sequence (DNA): TGTGCCAGCTCTCAGACCGACCACACTGAAGCTTTCTTT. This translates into CASSQTDHTEAFF.

This clone was observed a few times. V gene TRBV28 combines with J gene TRBJ1-1, with D possibly matching TRBD1 (6 bases). Trimming pared 4 bases from V and 5 bases from J, leaving 14 bases between. From germline, CDR1 is MDHEN and CDR2 SYDVKM. The CDR3 is made up of 14 amino acids. CDR3 nucleotide sequence: TGTGCCAGCAGTTCCTCAGGGAGGGGGACTGAAGCTTTCTTT. It translates to CASSSSGRGTEAFF.

For this clone: Other DNA sequences in this sample translate to the same CDR3. The V call is TRBV5-1, the J call TRBJ2-1, with TRBD2 matching 13 bases. The CDR3 spans 15 residues. The germline CDR1 and CDR2 sequences are SGHRS and YFSETQ. After removal of 0 bases from V and 7 bases from J, the junction contained 1 base not matched to a gene. DNA of the CDR3: TGCGCCAGCAGCTTGGGGACTAGCGGGAGAAATGAGCAGTTCTTC. Translated, it gives CASSLGTSGRNEQFF.

The chain combines TRBV5-6 with TRBJ2-5; 9 nucleotides align to TRBD2. The germline V gene has CDR1 SGHDT and CDR2 YYEEEE. The V and J ends lost 3 bases and 13 bases, in that order; junction bases with no gene match: 10. The CDR3 consists of 13 residues. This CDR3 is CASSSDSGRVPYF. CDR3 sequence (DNA): TGTGCCAGCAGCTCGGATAGCGGGAGAGTTCCGTACTTC.

The table lists this clone with a few counts. This rearrangement joins TRBV7-2 to TRBJ2-7; D uncertain. This CDR3 has 13 amino acids. The V end was cut by 2 bases, the J end by 0 bases, with 5 bases between. The germline V gene has CDR1 SGHTA and CDR2 FQGNSA. CDR3 DNA: TGTGCCAGCAGCTTACAGAGCTCCTACGAGCAGTACTTC. Amino acid sequence: CASSLQSSYEQYF.

In DNA form, the CDR3 reads TGTGCCAGCAGTTTAAGTGGGGTTGGAAACACCATATATTTT. Its translation is CASSLSGVGNTIYF. V usage is TRBV27 and J usage is TRBJ1-3, with D unclear. V was clipped by 2 bases and J by 3 bases, with 8 bases between them. Germline V gene lookup returns CDR1 MNHEY and CDR2 SMNVEV (reference sequence). The CDR3 spans 14 residues.

V and J are TRBV28 and TRBJ1-2, with 9 bases fitting TRBD1. The V gene's germline CDR1 is MDHEN and CDR2 SYDVKM. V lost 5 bases, J lost 1 base, and 11 bases stayed unmatched. CDR3 length equals 17 residues. CDR3 DNA: TGTGCCAGCAGTAAAGTGGGACAGGGCCTAGGTAACTATGGCTACACCTTC. Protein sequence: CASSKVGQGLGNYGYTF.

J is TRBJ1-4 and V is TRBV30; possibly TRBD1 for D (6 bases). Germline V gene sequence: CDR1 GTSNPN, CDR2 SVGIG (reference sequence). The length of the CDR3 is 15 residues. Trimming cost V 5 bases and J 3 bases, with 16 bases left between them. CDR3 coding DNA: TGTGCCTGGGGACTTAGCAGGGGATCTAATGAAAAACTGTTTTTT. Translating it yields CAWGLSRGSNEKLFF.

The CDR3 coding sequence is TGTGCCAGCAGCTTAGTTGGGCTAGCGTACACCGGGGAGCTGTTTTTT. The encoded protein is CASSLVGLAYTGELFF. The genes are TRBV7-8 and TRBJ2-2; a weak D match, TRBD2 (6 bases). The germline V gene encodes CDR1 SGHVS and CDR2 FQNEAQ. V lost 1 base, J lost 3 bases, and 12 bases lay in between. The CDR3 has 16 amino acids.